This record concerns one TCR beta chain sequence. The antigen it binds to is not known. One base away there is no much larger clone; base qualities are not given. This entry belongs to a study of glioma-infiltrating T cells listed by TCRdb under 2016. For context, the study as a whole: Glioma tissue, non-neoplastic brain tissue and matched peripheral blood mononuclear cells were used as sources from which TCR alpha- and beta-chain repertoires were sequenced. To measure divergence between tissue and blood T-cell populations, each tissue-infiltrating repertoire was compared with the peripheral blood repertoire of the same patient. The paired cohort was made up of three low-grade glioma patients, eight or nine primary glioblastoma patients and three non-glioma patients who contributed non-neoplastic brain tissue. Broader findings and caveats from the paper: Small numbers underpinned the group comparisons: 7 to 9 glioblastoma patients, three low-grade glioma patients and three non-neoplastic patients. VJ-independent divergence between tissue and blood was found to be below expectation in non-neoplastic patients but above expectation in all gliomas, particularly low-grade gliomas. Very few CDR3 sequences were found to be shared between tissue and blood, and this scarcity was attributed to high CDR3 diversity and limited sampling.

The iRepertoire nested amplicon-rescue multiplex PCR (arm-PCR) platform was used to amplify TCR alpha and beta CDR3 regions from RNA. The input for one-step reverse transcription and amplification was roughly 85-400 ng of tissue mRNA or PBMC total RNA. Following bead purification, Illumina adapters were added by a secondary multiplex PCR, and the libraries were gel-purified between 200 and 400 bp. Internal 6-nucleotide barcodes were carried by the libraries and were used for demultiplexing. Sequencing of the libraries was done on an Illumina MiSeq using 2x220 or 2x250 nucleotide paired-end reads. The original pipeline was this. Paired reads were merged using FLASH 1.2.11 and were aligned to the GRCh37 human genome using BWA-MEM, after which TRA and TRB reads were extracted. An IMGT-derived reference of cassette sequences and CDR3 motifs, with pseudogenes included, was used for V and J assignment. Three-frame translation of reads was performed, and productive CDR3s were defined as those with a C...FGXG motif and no stop codons. A clonotype was defined as a unique combination of a V-J cassette pair and a CDR3 amino acid sequence. Reads were filtered by Hamming distance, thresholded by each sample's sequence error rate in mapped regions. TCRdb trimmed the raw reads at Q25, called clones with MiXCR and kept productive beta chains. Each CDR3 protein gets just one entry, which takes the most common genes and DNA from the rows behind it. The V and J calls and clone size come from TCRdb's table, not from the authors' own analysis. Recorded for this sample are about 140,000 distinct CDR3 sequences; about two fifths of them occurred a single time. Clones ranked in the top ten supply roughly a fifth of the sample.

The V end loses 3 bases and the J end loses 3 bases, and a stretch of 15 bases separates them. In the germline V gene (reference sequence), CDR1 corresponds to DFQATT and CDR2 to SNEGSKA. Inclusive of the bounding cysteine and phenylalanine, the CDR3 is 14 residues long. Only the CDR3 portion is preserved as DNA: 42 bases, with reading frame beginning at the first base. This clonotype was obtained from a human donor with low-grade glioma or glioblastoma, undergoing nonglioma brain surgery, or in good health (not recorded which). The sample was glioma tissue, nonneoplastic brain tissue, or PBMCs (not recorded which). The chain links TRBV20-1 with TRBJ2-7; D gene: possibly TRBD1, on 6 matching bases. The nucleotide sequence is given as TGCAGTGCTAGCCCCGGACAGAGGGACTACGAGCAGTACTTC. This sequence encodes CSASPGQRDYEQYF.